The 2 T cell receptor beta chains below all came from one sample that was sequenced in a study of cytomegalovirus exposure and HLA in healthy donors. Primers for the PCR totalled 60 Vbeta and 13 Jbeta. TCRdb's table, derived via immunoSEQ multiplex PCR, lists solely in-frame clones and lacks some. The sample lists 150,000 to 160,000 clones, roughly 81% seen once, with 2.3% in the top ten. The specimen was PBMCs. The receptors come from a woman between 18 and 29 years old in good health and CMV-seronegative.

The table lists this clone with a count of one. The V and J genes are TRBV29-1 and TRBJ2-3; D may be TRBD1 (5 bases). The CDR3 is 14 amino acids. The ends were cut back, 4 bases at V and 2 bases at J, with 13 bases in the middle. Germline CDR1 reads SQVTM; CDR2 reads ANQGSEA. CDR3 nucleotide sequence: TGCAGCGTTGGGAACCAGGGATCCACAGATACGCAGTATTTT. It translates to CSVGNQGSTDTQYF.

CDR3 sequence (DNA): TGCAGCGTTGCCCAGGGCTATGGCTACACCTTC. Its translation: CSVAQGYGYTF. J is TRBJ1-2 and V is TRBV29-1; TRBD1 is a possible D gene (5 bases). The CDR3 has 11 residues. The V end was cut by 4 bases, the J end by 4 bases, with 7 bases between. In germline, CDR1 is SQVTM, CDR2 ANQGSEA.